A selection of T cell receptor beta chains follows, all from one sample in a study of blood T cells in healthy people across ages. TCRdb reprocessed the 5' RACE reads via MiXCR and lists one record per CDR3 protein. This table has about 680,000 distinct CDR3 sequences, approximately 49% appearing once. Specimen: blood. The receptors were sampled from a woman aged 60-75 years in good health. Each CDR3 is given without its conserved first and last residue.

CDR3 length: 10; V gene: TRBV20-1; J gene: TRBJ1-5; CDR3 protein: SARMGGQPQH
CDR3 length: 13; V gene: TRBV9; J gene: TRBJ2-1; CDR3 protein: ASTKGLDEYNEQF
CDR3 length: 13; V gene: TRBV6-2/TRBV6-3; J gene: TRBJ1-2; CDR3 protein: ASSTRREGIGGYT
CDR3 length: 13; V gene: TRBV7-8; J gene: TRBJ2-5; CDR3 protein: ASSLIELNQETQY
CDR3 length: 12; V gene: TRBV14; J gene: TRBJ2-5; CDR3 protein: ASSHLKVQETQY
CDR3 length: 11; V gene: TRBV30; J gene: TRBJ2-1; CDR3 protein: AWSPSSYNEQF
CDR3 length: 11; V gene: TRBV5-5; J gene: TRBJ1-2; CDR3 protein: ASTLDRNYGYT
CDR3 length: 11; V gene: TRBV12-3/TRBV12-4; J gene: TRBJ1-2; CDR3 protein: ASSLGNNYGYT
CDR3 length: 11; V gene: TRBV12-3/TRBV12-4; J gene: TRBJ1-2; CDR3 protein: ASSWDGVGGYT
CDR3 length: 12; V gene: TRBV7-2; J gene: TRBJ1-2; CDR3 protein: ASRPGTGFYGYT
CDR3 length: 14; V gene: TRBV7-2; J gene: TRBJ2-6; CDR3 protein: ASSQDRNAGANVLT
CDR3 length: 15; V gene: TRBV10-3; J gene: TRBJ1-6; CDR3 protein: AISALLDDRINSPLH